In its sample, the clone carrying this T cell receptor (beta chain) was seen a few times. No antigen is known for it. The data belong to a study of T-cell memory formation after mild COVID-19. Study-level results: CD4/CD8 balance characterized clones contracting day 15 to 85, and CD4+ skew characterized later expanders.

With 5 bases clipped from V and 5 bases from J, the junction kept 11 bases outside the gene matches. The CDR3 totals 15 residues. Germline CDR1 and CDR2: SGHAT and FQNNGV. 5'RACE with constant-segment primers yielded barcoded, UMI-tagged TCR alpha and TCR beta cDNA libraries. From the 5' RACE reads, TCRdb called clonotypes with MiXCR, one entry per CDR3 protein. The table lists approximately 300,000 distinct CDR3 sequences, more than 15% of them singletons. This sequence originates from a man aged 18 to 35 who had mild COVID-19 (a few samples of this study predate the infection). Cell type and time point are not known. The chain combines TRBV11-2 with TRBJ2-5; 7 positions agree with TRBD1. Sequenced: PBMCs or a T cell subset sorted from them (not recorded which). In nucleotides, the CDR3 is TGTGCCAGCAGCCACTACAGGGGCGCTCCGGAGACCCAGTACTTC. Translated: CASSHYRGAPETQYF.